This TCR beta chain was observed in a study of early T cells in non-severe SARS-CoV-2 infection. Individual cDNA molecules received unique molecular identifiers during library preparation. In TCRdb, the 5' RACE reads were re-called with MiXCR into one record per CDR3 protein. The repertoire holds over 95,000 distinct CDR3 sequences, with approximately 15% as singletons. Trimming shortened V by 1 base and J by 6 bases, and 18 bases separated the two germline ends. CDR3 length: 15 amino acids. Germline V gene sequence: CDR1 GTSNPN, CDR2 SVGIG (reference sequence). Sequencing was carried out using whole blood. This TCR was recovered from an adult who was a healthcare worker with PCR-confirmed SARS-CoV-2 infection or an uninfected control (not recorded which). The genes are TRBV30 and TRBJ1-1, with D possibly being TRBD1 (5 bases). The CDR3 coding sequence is TGTGCCTGGAGTGCGGGGAGGGGCAGGAGGGCTGAAGCTTTCTTT. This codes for CAWSAGRGRRAEAFF.